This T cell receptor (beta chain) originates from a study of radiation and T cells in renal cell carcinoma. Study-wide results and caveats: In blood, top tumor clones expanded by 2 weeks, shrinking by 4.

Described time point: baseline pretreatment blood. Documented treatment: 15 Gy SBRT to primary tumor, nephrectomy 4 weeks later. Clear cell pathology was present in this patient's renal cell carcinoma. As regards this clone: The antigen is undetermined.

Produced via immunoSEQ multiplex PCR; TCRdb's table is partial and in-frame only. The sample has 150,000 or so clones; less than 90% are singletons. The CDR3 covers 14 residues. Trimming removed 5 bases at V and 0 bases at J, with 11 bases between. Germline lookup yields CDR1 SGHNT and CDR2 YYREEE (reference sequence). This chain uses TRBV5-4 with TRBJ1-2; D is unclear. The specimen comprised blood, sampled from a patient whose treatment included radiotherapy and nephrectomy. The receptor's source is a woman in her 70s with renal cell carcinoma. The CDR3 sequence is CASSAGAANYGYTF. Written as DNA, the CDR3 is TGTGCCAGCAGTGCGGGAGCCGCTAACTATGGCTACACCTTC.